The 22 T cell receptor beta chains in this list originate from one sample, sequenced in a study of blood T cell repertoires in COVID-19. Repertoires were generated with immunoSEQ multiplex PCR, while TCRdb's copy carries only in-frame clones and drops some. The sample contains 100,000 to 150,000 clones, about 86% of which appear only once. Sequenced input: peripheral blood. These receptors all come from a woman aged 45-65 years with acute or convalescent COVID-19.

The chain joins TRBV2 to TRBJ2-1; possibly TRBD2 for D (5 bases). Per germline, CDR1 SNHLY and CDR2 FYNNEI. V lost 9 bases and J lost 9, with 15 bases in between. The length of the CDR3 is 12 residues. CDR3 loop: CASAGGTSEQFF. DNA for the CDR3: TGTGCCAGTGCGGGTGGTACTAGTGAGCAGTTCTTC. Combining the CDR3 with reference TRBV2 and TRBJ2-1 gives the whole variable domain EPEVTQTPSHQVTQMGQEVILRCVPISNHLYFYWYRQILGQKVEFLVSFYNNEISEKSEIFDDQFSVERPDGSNFTLKIRSTKLEDSAMYFCASAGGTSEQFFGPGTRLTVL.

The CDR3 DNA reads as TGTGCCAGCAGTCCTGGGACTAGCGGGTTTATTGAGCAGTTCTTC. Protein sequence: CASSPGTSGFIEQFF. The gene calls are TRBV28 and TRBJ2-1; the match to TRBD2 covers 12 bases. Per the germline V gene, CDR1 is MDHEN and CDR2 is SYDVKM. This CDR3 has 15 amino acids. J lost 9 bases, V lost 5 bases, and 8 bases had no gene match.

V is TRBV7-6 and J is TRBJ2-2, with a possible D match to TRBD2 (6 bases). Trimming stripped 1 base from V and 2 bases from J, with 11 bases between. This CDR3 has 16 amino acids. Germline V gene data show CDR1 as SGHVS and CDR2 as FNYEAQ. CDR3: CASSLERTINTGELFF. Written as DNA, the CDR3 is TGTGCCAGCAGCTTAGAAAGGACTATAAACACCGGGGAGCTGTTTTTT.

This chain uses TRBV2 with TRBJ2-7; 9 bases map to TRBD1. Trimming cost V 6 bases and J 3 bases; bases outside gene matches: 3. Germline V CDR1 and CDR2: SNHLY, FYNNEI. The CDR3 extends over 13 amino acids. The CDR3 DNA follows: TGTGCCAGCAGGGACAGGGGACTCTACGAGCAGTACTTC. Translating gives CASRDRGLYEQYF.

The chain links TRBV3-1 (or the pseudogene TRBV3-2) to TRBJ1-3; 7 bases align to TRBD1. The germline V gene has CDR1 LGHDT and CDR2 YNNKEL (reference sequence). J gave up 3 bases and V 0 bases, and 8 bases lay outside the gene matches. The CDR3 length is 17 residues. This CDR3 reads CASSQEWGTVYGNTIYF. The CDR3 region has the DNA TGTGCCAGCAGCCAAGAGTGGGGGACAGTTTATGGAAACACCATATATTTT.

This chain joins TRBV6-5 and TRBJ2-1; 14 nucleotides agree with TRBD2. V shed 3 bases, J shed 7 bases, and the junction held 2 bases outside the gene matches. Per the germline V gene, CDR1 is MNHEY and CDR2 is SVGAGI. The CDR3 consists of 15 residues. The CDR3 here is CASSYGLAGGNEQFF. The CDR3 DNA reads as TGTGCCAGCAGTTATGGACTAGCGGGGGGAAATGAGCAGTTCTTC.

The chain joins TRBV5-4 to TRBJ2-3, with D hard to call. Germline CDR1 and CDR2: SGHNT and YYREEE (reference sequence). The CDR3 runs 13 residues. The V gene lost 7 bases and the J gene lost 4 bases, with 13 bases spanning the gap. The CDR3 nucleotides read TGTGCCAGCCACGAGGCCCCAGCAGATACGCAGTATTTT. This encodes CASHEAPADTQYF.

This rearrangement joins TRBV6-6 to TRBJ1-1, with TRBD1 identical over 12 bases. V dropped 5 bases and J dropped 4; count of bases not matched to a gene: 11. The CDR3 length is 17 residues. Germline CDR1 is MNHNY and CDR2 is SVGAGI (reference sequence). CDR3 sequence (DNA): TGTGCCAGCAGTCCTCTACGGGACAGGGGGCGTCGCACTGAAGCTTTCTTT. Its protein product is CASSPLRDRGRRTEAFF.

V and J are TRBV6-5 and TRBJ1-6; the D gene is possibly TRBD1 (5 bases). V lost 0 bases to trimming and J lost 11 bases, with 17 bases between them. Germline CDR1 and CDR2: MNHEY and SVGAGI. This CDR3 region has 16 residues. CDR3 DNA: TGTGCCAGCAGTTACTCGACCCCCCAGGGTGGGCCACCCCTCCACTTT. Translated, it gives CASSYSTPQGGPPLHF.

This chain joins TRBV7-2 and TRBJ2-1; D is perhaps TRBD1 (5 bases). The CDR3 covers 14 residues. With 2 bases removed from V and 9 bases from J, the gap between germline ends came to 14 bases. CDR1 and CDR2 (germline): SGHTA, FQGNSA. DNA for the CDR3: TGTGCCAGCAGCTTACCAGGGATGAGAAGTGAGCAGTTCTTC. Protein sequence: CASSLPGMRSEQFF. The whole variable domain, remainder taken from reference TRBV7-2 and TRBJ2-1, is GAGVSQSPSNKVTEKGKDVELRCDPISGHTALYWYRQSLGQGLEFLIYFQGNSAPDKSGLPSDRFSAERTGGSVSTLTIQRTQQEDSAVYLCASSLPGMRSEQFFGPGTRLTVL.

The rearrangement links TRBV21-1 to TRBJ2-1; TRBD2 is the table's D call, not checked against the DNA. TRBV21-1 is flagged as a pseudogene. The CDR3 loop spans 15 amino acids. CDR3 in DNA: TGTGCCAGCAGCAATGTAGCGGGAGGTGTCAATGAGCAGTTCTTC. It encodes CASSNVAGGVNEQFF.

This chain links TRBV5-1 with TRBJ1-1; D is uncertain. The germline V gene has CDR1 SGHRS and CDR2 YFSETQ. Trimming shortened V by 4 bases and J by 2 bases, and 9 bases separated the two germline ends. The CDR3 sequence is 13 residues long. This CDR3 reads CASSGRVNTEAFF. CDR3 sequence (DNA): TGCGCCAGCAGCGGGCGGGTTAACACTGAAGCTTTCTTT.

This chain uses TRBV9 with TRBJ2-1, with D tentatively TRBD2 (6 bases). The germline gives CDR1 SGDLS, CDR2 YYNGEE. The CDR3 extends over 16 amino acids. V lost 3 bases and J 2 bases, leaving 15 bases between the germline ends. The CDR3 DNA sequence: TGTGCCAGCAGCGAGAGCGGGCATCCCGCCTACAATGAGCAGTTCTTC. Amino acid sequence: CASSESGHPAYNEQFF. Full variable domain (missing parts from reference TRBV9 and TRBJ2-1): DSGVTQTPKHLITATGQRVTLRCSPRSGDLSVYWYQQSLDQGLQFLIQYYNGEERAKGNILERFSAQQFPDLHSELNLSSLELGDSALYFCASSESGHPAYNEQFFGPGTRLTVL.

J is TRBJ2-3 and V is TRBV9; maybe TRBD2 (6 bases). The CDR3 is 17 residues long. From germline, CDR1 is SGDLS and CDR2 YYNGEE. V shed 2 bases and J shed 2 bases, with 18 bases lying between them. CDR3 region: CASSVRAGPRYTDTQYF. For the CDR3, the DNA is TGTGCCAGCAGCGTTCGGGCGGGACCCCGTTACACAGATACGCAGTATTTT.

This chain links TRBV3-1 (or the pseudogene TRBV3-2) with TRBJ2-2; no reliable D call. V was trimmed by 4 bases and J by 9 bases, leaving 12 bases between them. The CDR3 length is 13 residues. Per the germline V gene, CDR1 is LGHDT and CDR2 is YNNKEL (reference sequence). The DNA for the CDR3 is TGTGCCAGCAGCCCTTCATTGGGCTGGGAGCTGTTTTTT. This gives the protein CASSPSLGWELFF.

CDR3 nucleotide sequence: TGTGCCAGCAGTGACTCGGGGACATACTTCTCCTACGAGCAGTACTTC. Amino acid sequence: CASSDSGTYFSYEQYF. V gene TRBV6-4 combines with J gene TRBJ2-7, with a possible D match to TRBD1 (6 bases). The germline CDR1 and CDR2 sequences are MRHNA and SNTAGT. The CDR3 spans 16 residues. Trimming left V 0 bases short and J 0 bases short, with 12 bases between.

The rearrangement joins TRBV29-1 to TRBJ1-2; D uncertain. Germline CDR1 SQVTM, CDR2 ANQGSEA. CDR3 length: 14 residues. With 1 base removed from V and 9 bases from J, the gap between germline ends came to 18 bases. The CDR3 region has the DNA TGCAGCGTTGAAGTCTCGGGGTCTTACAACCGCTACACCTTC. Translating it yields CSVEVSGSYNRYTF.

The V gene is TRBV6-4, the J gene TRBJ2-1; 7 positions agree with TRBD2. Germline CDR1 MRHNA, CDR2 SNTAGT. The J segment lost 10 bases and the V segment lost 4 bases, leaving 7 bases of the junction unmatched. The CDR3 extends over 13 amino acids. The CDR3 nucleotides are TGTGCCAGCAGTGTCAACGAAGCGGGAGAGCAGTTCTTC. It specifies CASSVNEAGEQFF.

The rearrangement uses TRBV20-1 and TRBJ1-4, with D possibly matching TRBD1 (6 bases). The V end was cut by 3 bases, the J end by 6 bases, with 14 bases between. The CDR3 totals 14 residues. Per germline, CDR1 DFQATT and CDR2 SNEGSKA (reference sequence). CDR3 amino acids: CSASNRDIYEKLFF. CDR3 sequence (DNA): TGCAGTGCTAGTAACCGGGACATTTATGAAAAACTGTTTTTT.

This chain uses TRBV11-2 with TRBJ2-7; tentatively, D is TRBD1 (6 bases). V was pared by 7 bases and J by 2 bases, with 15 bases between. The CDR3 has 14 residues. CDR1 is SGHAT, CDR2 FQNNGV, per germline. CDR3 amino acids: CASIPGVGTYEQYF. For the CDR3, the DNA is TGTGCCAGCATCCCAGGGGTTGGGACCTACGAGCAGTACTTC.

This chain links TRBV25-1 with TRBJ2-1; D not resolved. The CDR3 totals 16 residues. Germline loops: CDR1 MGHDK, CDR2 SYGVNS. V was pared by 1 base and J by 0 bases, with 10 bases between. The CDR3 loop is CASSESVSSSYNEQFF. The CDR3 DNA follows: TGTGCCAGCAGTGAATCGGTGTCAAGCTCCTACAATGAGCAGTTCTTC.

V gene TRBV6-6 combines with J gene TRBJ1-5; 7 bases match TRBD1. Germline-derived CDR1 and CDR2 are MNHNY and SVGAGI (reference sequence). The CDR3 covers 14 residues. The junction had 10 bases not matched to a gene; V was cut back by 7 bases and J by 7 bases. The CDR3 DNA sequence: TGTGCCAGCAACCTCCGACAGGGTAGGCAGCCCCAGCATTTT. Residues: CASNLRQGRQPQHF.